Included here is one T cell receptor beta chain sequence, with context. Its antigen has not been determined. No base quality values were provided; no much bigger clone lies one nucleotide off. The data stem from a study of blood T cells in healthy people across ages (dated by TCRdb to 2013 to 2016). The study in broad terms: Template switching captured roughly one uniquely barcoded TCR beta cDNA molecule per two T cells in model experiments. Using the same blood draw, the study looked at two additional independent replicas of 1 million unique cDNA reads for two donors, one aged 18 to 30 and the other aged 80 or older. Using deep sequencing normalized with unique cDNA molecular identifiers, the study measured how TCR beta repertoire diversity changes with age. The donors were divided into four age groups: young (average around 16 years), middle-aged (roughly 42), aged (around 59) and long-lived (about 84). To avoid experimental bias, donors of different ages were spread randomly across the sequencing lanes. What the study reported, not specific to this receptor: Observed TCR beta diversity correlated strongly with the percentage of naive T cells measured by flow cytometry. Compared with the aged group, the long-lived group had more naive CD4+ T cells, fewer expanded clones and increased TCR diversity, a pattern suggesting age selection. Conclusive comparison of naive and antigen-experienced compartments was prevented by the profiling of bulk unsorted PBMCs. Because donor CMV infection status was unknown, age-related changes in expanded clonotypes were potentially confounded. Estimates of total diversity based on one million sequenced T cells were considered lower bounds and underestimates. Observed TCR beta diversity per million T cells fell roughly linearly with age, and a significant reduction was already apparent by age around 39.

CDR1 SNHLY and CDR2 FYNNEI are derived from the germline V gene. From the cysteine up to the phenylalanine, the CDR3 has a length of 16 residues. The retained sequence is limited to the CDR3, 48 bases, with the frame set at the first base. Relative to germline, V is 7 bases shorter and J is 3 bases shorter, with 20 bases between their ends. Systemically healthy Caucasian individuals from Russia, 39 in total and aged about 6 to 95 years, were included as donors. Roughly 11 milliliters of peripheral blood were drawn from each donor into EDTA-treated Vacutainer tubes. Ficoll-Paque density-gradient centrifugation was used to isolate PBMCs, with at least 6.5 million per sample. Total RNA was extracted from PBMCs with Trizol reagent, with at least 6 micrograms obtained per sample. The percentages of naive CD45RAhigh/CD27high T cells were determined by flow cytometry on a PBMC aliquot from every donor. Libraries were prepared through 5' RACE. The sequencer listed for this sample is Illumina HiSeq 2500. The second PCR ran for roughly 7 to 11 cycles and used a J-beta primer mix along with a sample-barcoded 5' primer. A template-switch 5' adaptor carrying 12 random nucleotides introduced a unique molecular identifier onto each TCR beta cDNA molecule. Each sample yielded at least 2.5 million CDR3-containing paired-end reads. First-strand cDNA was synthesized from all RNA with the Mint cDNA synthesis kit, primed by a TRBC-specific oligonucleotide. After uracil-DNA glycosylase treatment, a first 18-cycle PCR used universal primers M1SS and BC2_uni_R on all cDNA. The authors' pipeline ran thus. For normalization, 1 million high-quality reads, each with a distinct molecular identifier, were randomly selected from each sample. Reads with shared molecular identifiers were discarded instead of being binned into consensus sequences. CDR3 identification, clonotype clustering and error correction used MiTCR with a Q25 quality threshold and the strictest error-elimination algorithm. Lower-bound total TCR beta diversity was estimated with a nonparametric unseen species model using Euler transformation. Starting from the raw public reads, TCRdb applied fastp trimming at Q25, assembled clones with MiXCR and retained in-frame beta chains. Every entry covers one CDR3 protein and lists the most common genes and DNA from its rows. Here the V and J calls rest on TCRdb's processing, not on the authors' analysis. Counted in this sample were around 1,600,000 distinct CDR3 sequences; around 40% of them appeared once. The ten largest clones add up to around 4% of the sample.

The receptor comes from a woman aged 18-35 years in good health. The sequenced sample consisted of blood. The V and J segments used are TRBV2 and TRBJ2-3; there is no confident call for the D gene. CDR3 sequence: CASIRSVNLQTDTQYF. The DNA sequence is given as TGTGCCAGCATCCGAAGTGTTAACCTGCAAACAGATACGCAGTATTTT.